The clone carrying this TCR beta chain was counted a few times. Its antigen is unknown. These data are taken from a study of T cells in Graves' hyperthyroidism and ophthalmopathy. In the study overall: At the time of initial diagnosis and before any treatment, peripheral blood was collected. General study points: Expanded thyroid clonotypes (above 0.001) were mostly also found in blood.

Per the germline V gene, CDR1 is DFQATT and CDR2 is SNEGSKA (reference sequence). The germline V and J ends were trimmed by 1 base and 0 bases, with 8 bases remaining between them. This CDR3 spans 14 amino acids. Amplified TCR beta CDR3 regions came from RNA transcripts. HTBI primers were the set used in a first-round RT-PCR of the TCR CDR3. In TCRdb, the multiplex PCR reads were re-called with MiXCR into one record per CDR3 protein. The sample consists of more than 600,000 distinct CDR3 sequences, roughly 17% of them appearing once. The sequence came from a man aged 18 to 29 with Graves' hyperthyroidism. The chain joins TRBV20-1 to TRBJ2-3; TRBD2 is a possible D gene (5 bases). Sequencing used blood. Written as DNA, the CDR3 is TGCAGTGCTAGAGGTAGCGTCAGCACAGATACGCAGTATTTT. The encoded protein is CSARGSVSTDTQYF.